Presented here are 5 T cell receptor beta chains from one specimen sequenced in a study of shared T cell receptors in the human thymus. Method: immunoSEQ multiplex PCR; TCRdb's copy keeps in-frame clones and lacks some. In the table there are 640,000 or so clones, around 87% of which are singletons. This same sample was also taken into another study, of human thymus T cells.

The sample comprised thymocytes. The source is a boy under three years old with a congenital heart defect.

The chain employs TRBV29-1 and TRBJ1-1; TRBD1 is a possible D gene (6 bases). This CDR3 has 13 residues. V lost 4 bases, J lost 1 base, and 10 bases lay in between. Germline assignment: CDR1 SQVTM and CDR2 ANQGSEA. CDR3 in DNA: TGCAGCGTTGGGGACATAGGGAACACTGAAGCTTTCTTT. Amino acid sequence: CSVGDIGNTEAFF.

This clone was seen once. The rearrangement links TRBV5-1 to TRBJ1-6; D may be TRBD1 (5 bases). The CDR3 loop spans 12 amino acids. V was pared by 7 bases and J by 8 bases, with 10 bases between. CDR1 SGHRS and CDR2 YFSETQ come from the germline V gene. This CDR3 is CASHGHDSPLHF. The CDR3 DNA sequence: TGCGCCAGCCACGGACATGATTCACCCCTCCACTTT.

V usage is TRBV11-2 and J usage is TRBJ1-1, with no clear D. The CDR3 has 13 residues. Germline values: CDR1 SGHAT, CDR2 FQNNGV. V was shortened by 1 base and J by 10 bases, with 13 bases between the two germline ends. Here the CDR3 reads CASSLGSPSGAFF. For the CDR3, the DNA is TGTGCCAGCAGCTTAGGCAGTCCCTCGGGAGCTTTCTTT.

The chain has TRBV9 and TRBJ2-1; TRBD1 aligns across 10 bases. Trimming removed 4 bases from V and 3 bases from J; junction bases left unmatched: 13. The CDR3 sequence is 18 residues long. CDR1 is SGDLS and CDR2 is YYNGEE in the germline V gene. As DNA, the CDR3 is TGTGCCAGCAGCCCCCGGTACCGACAGGGGGCCCACTACAATGAGCAGTTCTTC. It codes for CASSPRYRQGAHYNEQFF. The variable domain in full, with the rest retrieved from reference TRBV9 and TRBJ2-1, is DSGVTQTPKHLITATGQRVTLRCSPRSGDLSVYWYQQSLDQGLQFLIQYYNGEERAKGNILERFSAQQFPDLHSELNLSSLELGDSALYFCASSPRYRQGAHYNEQFFGPGTRLTVL.

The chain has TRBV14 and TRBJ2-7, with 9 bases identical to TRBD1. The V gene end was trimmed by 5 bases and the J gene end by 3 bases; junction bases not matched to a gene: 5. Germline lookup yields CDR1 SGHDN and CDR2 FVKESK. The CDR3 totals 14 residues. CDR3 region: CASSSPTGGYEQYF. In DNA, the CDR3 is TGTGCCAGCAGCTCCCCGACAGGGGGCTACGAGCAGTACTTC.